This T cell receptor beta chain was retrieved from a study of OX40 agonist ivuxolimab in advanced cancers. Study in general: Patients with prior anti-PD-1, anti-PD-L1 or anti-CTLA-4 therapy were eligible; less than 50% had some. Three dose-escalation patients had partial responses: one with hepatocellular carcinoma and two with cutaneous melanoma.

Germline CDR1 reads GTSNPN; CDR2 reads SVGIG (reference sequence). CDR3 length: 13 amino acids. V was trimmed by 0 bases and J by 2 bases, leaving 7 bases between them. Method: immunoSEQ multiplex PCR; TCRdb's copy keeps in-frame clones and lacks some. The top ten hold about 2.7% of the sample, which has tens of thousands of clones, about 85% seen once. Exclusion of a patient followed from autoimmune disease history or systemic immunosuppression. Samples of blood were obtained at baseline, on cycle 4 day 1, and on cycle 7 day 1. The chain links TRBV30 to TRBJ1-1; D unresolved. Sequencing used CD4+ or CD8+ T cells sorted from blood, obtained in a trial of the OX40 agonist ivuxolimab. This receptor was taken from an adult with an advanced solid tumor such as melanoma, head and neck, liver or kidney cancer. CDR3 sequence reads: CAWSVHLNTEAFF. The CDR3 DNA sequence: TGTGCCTGGAGTGTACACCTAAACACTGAAGCTTTCTTT.